These 2 T cell receptor beta chains share one sample of origin, sequenced in a study of blood T cell repertoires in COVID-19. Produced via immunoSEQ multiplex PCR; TCRdb's table is partial and in-frame only. This sample has under 450,000 clones, with about nine tenths found just once. Sequencing used PBMCs or T cells enriched from blood (not recorded which). The source of these receptors is a woman aged 40 to 50 who had been exposed to COVID-19.

This chain joins TRBV30 and TRBJ1-5, with a tentative D call TRBD1 (6 bases). This CDR3 region has 14 residues. Germline CDR1 GTSNPN, CDR2 SVGIG (reference sequence). Trimming took off 5 bases at V and 10 bases at J, with 21 bases between the two ends. The CDR3 DNA sequence: TGTGCCTGGGGCGTGGGGACACTCGGCGATCCCCAGCATTTT. This gives the protein CAWGVGTLGDPQHF.

The chain is built from TRBV4-3 and TRBJ1-4; D unclear. V lost 0 bases to trimming and J lost 5 bases, with 13 bases between them. Looked up from germline, CDR1 is LGHNA and CDR2 is YSLEER. The CDR3 runs 16 residues. CDR3 protein: CASSQDSVAGNEKLFF. Written as DNA, the CDR3 is TGCGCCAGCAGCCAAGATTCTGTGGCAGGAAATGAAAAACTGTTTTTT.